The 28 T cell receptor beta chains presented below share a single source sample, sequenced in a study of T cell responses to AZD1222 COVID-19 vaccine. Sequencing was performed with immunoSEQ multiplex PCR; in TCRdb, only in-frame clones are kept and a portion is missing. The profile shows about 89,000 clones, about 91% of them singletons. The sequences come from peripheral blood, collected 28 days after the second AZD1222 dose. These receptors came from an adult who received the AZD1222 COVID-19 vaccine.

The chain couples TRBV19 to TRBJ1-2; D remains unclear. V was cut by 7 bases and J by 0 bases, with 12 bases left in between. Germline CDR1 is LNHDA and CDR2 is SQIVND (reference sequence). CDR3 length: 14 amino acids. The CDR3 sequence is CASTFGDPNYGYTF. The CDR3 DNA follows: TGTGCCAGTACGTTCGGGGATCCTAACTATGGCTACACCTTC.

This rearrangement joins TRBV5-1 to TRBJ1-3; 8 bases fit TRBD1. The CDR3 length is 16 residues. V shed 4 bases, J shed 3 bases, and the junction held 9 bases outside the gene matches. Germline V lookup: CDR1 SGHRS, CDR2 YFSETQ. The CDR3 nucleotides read TGCGCCAGCAGCCCCCGGGACAGGCAGTATGGAAACACCATATATTTT. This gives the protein CASSPRDRQYGNTIYF. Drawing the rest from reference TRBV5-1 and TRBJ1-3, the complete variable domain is KAGVTQTPRYLIKTRGQQVTLSCSPISGHRSVSWYQQTPGQGLQFLFEYFSETQRNKGNFPGRFSGRQFSNSRSEMNVSTLELGDSALYLCASSPRDRQYGNTIYFGEGSWLTVV.

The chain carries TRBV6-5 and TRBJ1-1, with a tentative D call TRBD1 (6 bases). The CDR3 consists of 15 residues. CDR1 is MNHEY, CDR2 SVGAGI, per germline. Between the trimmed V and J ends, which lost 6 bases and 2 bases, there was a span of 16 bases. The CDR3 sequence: CASSPRQAVNTEAFF. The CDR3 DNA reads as TGTGCCAGCAGCCCAAGACAGGCCGTTAACACTGAAGCTTTCTTT.

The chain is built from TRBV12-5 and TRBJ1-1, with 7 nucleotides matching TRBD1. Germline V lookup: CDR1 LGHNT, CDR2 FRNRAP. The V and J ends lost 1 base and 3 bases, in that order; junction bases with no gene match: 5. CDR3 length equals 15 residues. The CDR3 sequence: CASGLGTGTYTEAFF. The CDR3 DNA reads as TGTGCTAGTGGTTTGGGGACAGGAACCTACACTGAAGCTTTCTTT.

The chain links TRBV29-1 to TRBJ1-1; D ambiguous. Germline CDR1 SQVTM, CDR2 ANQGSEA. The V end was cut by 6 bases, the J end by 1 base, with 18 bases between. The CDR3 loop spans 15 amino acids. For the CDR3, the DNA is TGCAGCGTCTTCTATAGGCGAGGCTCGAACACTGAAGCTTTCTTT. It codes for CSVFYRRGSNTEAFF. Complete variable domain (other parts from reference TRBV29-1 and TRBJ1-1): SAVISQKPSRDICQRGTSLTIQCQVDSQVTMMFWYRQQPGQSLTLIATANQGSEATYESGFVIDKFPISRPNLTFSTLTVSNMSPEDSSIYLCSVFYRRGSNTEAFFGQGTRLTVV.

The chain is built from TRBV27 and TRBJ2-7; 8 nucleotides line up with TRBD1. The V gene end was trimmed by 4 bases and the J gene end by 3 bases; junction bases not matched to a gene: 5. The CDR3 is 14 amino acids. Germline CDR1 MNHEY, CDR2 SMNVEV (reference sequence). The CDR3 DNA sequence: TGTGCCAGCAGTTCCCGACAGGGGATCTACGAGCAGTACTTC. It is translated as CASSSRQGIYEQYF.

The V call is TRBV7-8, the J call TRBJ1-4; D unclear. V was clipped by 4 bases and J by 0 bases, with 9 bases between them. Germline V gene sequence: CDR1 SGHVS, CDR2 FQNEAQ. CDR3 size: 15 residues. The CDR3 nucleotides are TGTGCCAGCAGCTCATCAGTTGCAACTAATGAAAAACTGTTTTTT. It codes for CASSSSVATNEKLFF.

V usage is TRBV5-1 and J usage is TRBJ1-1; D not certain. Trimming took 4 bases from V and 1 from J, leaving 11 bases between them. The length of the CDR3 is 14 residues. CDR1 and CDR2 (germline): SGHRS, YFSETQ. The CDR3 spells CASSMEGGNTEAFF. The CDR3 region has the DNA TGCGCCAGCAGCATGGAGGGAGGGAACACTGAAGCTTTCTTT.

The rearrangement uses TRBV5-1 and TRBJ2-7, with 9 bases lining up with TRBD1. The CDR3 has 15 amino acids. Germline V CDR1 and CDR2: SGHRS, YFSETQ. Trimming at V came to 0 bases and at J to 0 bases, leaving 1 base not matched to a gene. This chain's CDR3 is CASSLGTGASYEQYF. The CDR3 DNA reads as TGCGCCAGCAGCTTGGGGACAGGGGCCTCCTACGAGCAGTACTTC.

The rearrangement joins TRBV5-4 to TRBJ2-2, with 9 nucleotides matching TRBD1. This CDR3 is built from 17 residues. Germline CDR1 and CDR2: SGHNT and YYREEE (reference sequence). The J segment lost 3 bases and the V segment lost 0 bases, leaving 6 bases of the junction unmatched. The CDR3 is CASSLGGGQGYTGELFF. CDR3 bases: TGTGCCAGCAGCTTGGGAGGCGGACAGGGGTACACCGGGGAGCTGTTTTTT.

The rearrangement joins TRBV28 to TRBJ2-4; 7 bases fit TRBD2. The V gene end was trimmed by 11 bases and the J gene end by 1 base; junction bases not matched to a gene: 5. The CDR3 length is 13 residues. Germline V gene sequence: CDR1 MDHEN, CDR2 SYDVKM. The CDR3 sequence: CAAGESAKNIQYF. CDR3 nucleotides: TGTGCCGCGGGGGAATCGGCCAAAAACATTCAGTACTTC.

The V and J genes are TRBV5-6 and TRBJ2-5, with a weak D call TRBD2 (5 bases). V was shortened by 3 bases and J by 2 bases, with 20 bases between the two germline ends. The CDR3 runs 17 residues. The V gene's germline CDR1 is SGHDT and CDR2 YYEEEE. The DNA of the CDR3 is TGTGCCAGCAGCTGGGCCCCCACTCTTGCGGGTCAAGAGACCCAGTACTTC. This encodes CASSWAPTLAGQETQYF.

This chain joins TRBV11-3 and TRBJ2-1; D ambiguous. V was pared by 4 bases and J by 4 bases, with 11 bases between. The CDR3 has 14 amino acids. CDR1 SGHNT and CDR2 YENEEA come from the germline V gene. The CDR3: CASSSAVHYNEQFF. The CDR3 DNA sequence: TGTGCCAGCAGCTCGGCCGTACATTACAATGAGCAGTTCTTC. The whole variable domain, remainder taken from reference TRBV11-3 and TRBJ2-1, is EAGVVQSPRYKIIEKKQPVAFWCNPISGHNTLYWYLQNLGQGPELLIRYENEEAVDDSQLPKDRFSAERLKGVDSTLKIQPAELGDSAVYLCASSSAVHYNEQFFGPGTRLTVL.

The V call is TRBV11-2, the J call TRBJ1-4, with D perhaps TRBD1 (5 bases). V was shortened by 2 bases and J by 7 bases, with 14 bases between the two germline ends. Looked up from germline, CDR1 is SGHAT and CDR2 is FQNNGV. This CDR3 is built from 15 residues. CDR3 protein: CASSLRGRVTEKLFF. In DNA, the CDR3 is TGTGCCAGCAGCTTAAGAGGCAGGGTGACTGAAAAACTGTTTTTT.

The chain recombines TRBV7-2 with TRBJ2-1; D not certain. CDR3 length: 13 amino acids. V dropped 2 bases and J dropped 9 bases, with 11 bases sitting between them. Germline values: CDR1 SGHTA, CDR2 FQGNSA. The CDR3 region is CASSLYGAGEQFF. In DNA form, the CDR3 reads TGTGCCAGCAGCTTATATGGAGCTGGTGAGCAGTTCTTC.

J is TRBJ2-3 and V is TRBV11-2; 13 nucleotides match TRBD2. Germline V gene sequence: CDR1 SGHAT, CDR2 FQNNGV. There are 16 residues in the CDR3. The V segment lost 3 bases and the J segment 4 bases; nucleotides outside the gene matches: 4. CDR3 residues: CASSFTTSGGADTQYF. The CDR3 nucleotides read TGTGCCAGCAGCTTTACTACTAGCGGGGGGGCAGATACGCAGTATTTT.

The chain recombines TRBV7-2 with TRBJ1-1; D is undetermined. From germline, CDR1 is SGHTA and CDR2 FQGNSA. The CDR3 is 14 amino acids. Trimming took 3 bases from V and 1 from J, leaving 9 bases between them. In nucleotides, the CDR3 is TGTGCCAGCAGCTTTCCCCCAGCGAACACTGAAGCTTTCTTT. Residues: CASSFPPANTEAFF.

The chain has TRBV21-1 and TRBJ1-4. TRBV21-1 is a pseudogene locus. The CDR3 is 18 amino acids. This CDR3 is CASSKGGRLNATNEKLFF. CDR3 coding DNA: TGTGCCAGCAGCAAAGGAGGTCGATTGAACGCAACTAATGAAAAACTGTTTTTT.

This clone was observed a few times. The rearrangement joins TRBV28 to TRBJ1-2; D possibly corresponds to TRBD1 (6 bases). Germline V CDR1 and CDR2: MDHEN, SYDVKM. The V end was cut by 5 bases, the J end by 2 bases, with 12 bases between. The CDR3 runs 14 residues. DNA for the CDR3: TGTGCCAGCAGTACCCGAGGGGGGAACTATGGCTACACCTTC. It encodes CASSTRGGNYGYTF.

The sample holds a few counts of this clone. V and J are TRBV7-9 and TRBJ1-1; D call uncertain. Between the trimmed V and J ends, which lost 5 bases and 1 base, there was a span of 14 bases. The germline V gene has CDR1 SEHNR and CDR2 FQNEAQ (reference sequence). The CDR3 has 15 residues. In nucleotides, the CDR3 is TGTGCCAGCAGCCCGCCCGCCGGCGAGAACACTGAAGCTTTCTTT. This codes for CASSPPAGENTEAFF. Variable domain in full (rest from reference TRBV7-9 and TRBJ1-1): DTGVSQNPRHKITKRGQNVTFRCDPISEHNRLYWYRQTLGQGPEFLTYFQNEAQLEKSRLLSDRFSAERPKGSFSTLEIQRTEQGDSAMYLCASSPPAGENTEAFFGQGTRLTVV.

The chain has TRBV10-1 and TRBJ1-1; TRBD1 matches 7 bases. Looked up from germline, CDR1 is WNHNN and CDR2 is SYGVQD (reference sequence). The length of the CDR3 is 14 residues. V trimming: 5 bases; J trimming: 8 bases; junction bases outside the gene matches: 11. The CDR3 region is CASSHGPATGEAFF. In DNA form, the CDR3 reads TGCGCCAGCAGTCATGGCCCGGCGACAGGGGAAGCTTTCTTT.

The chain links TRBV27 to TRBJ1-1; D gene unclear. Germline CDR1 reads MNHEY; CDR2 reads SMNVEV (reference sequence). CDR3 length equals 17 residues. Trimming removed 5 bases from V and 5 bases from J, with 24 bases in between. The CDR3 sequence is CASSLVLTDRQSTEAFF. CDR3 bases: TGTGCCAGCAGTCTAGTATTAACGGACCGGCAATCGACTGAAGCTTTCTTT.

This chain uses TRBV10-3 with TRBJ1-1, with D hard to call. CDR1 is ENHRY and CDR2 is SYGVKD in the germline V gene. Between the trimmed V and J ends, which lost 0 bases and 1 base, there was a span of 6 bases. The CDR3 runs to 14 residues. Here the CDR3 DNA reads TGTGCCATCAGTGAGTCGGAGGGGAACACTGAAGCTTTCTTT. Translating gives CAISESEGNTEAFF.

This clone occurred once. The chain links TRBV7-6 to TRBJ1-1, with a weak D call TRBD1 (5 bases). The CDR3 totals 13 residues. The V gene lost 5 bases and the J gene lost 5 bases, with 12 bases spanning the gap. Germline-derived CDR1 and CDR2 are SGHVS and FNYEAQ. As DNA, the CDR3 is TGTGCCAGCAGCCCCGGGGGGGATACTGAAGCTTTCTTT. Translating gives CASSPGGDTEAFF. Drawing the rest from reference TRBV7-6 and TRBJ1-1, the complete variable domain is GAGVSQSPRYKVTKRGQDVALRCDPISGHVSLYWYRQALGQGPEFLTYFNYEAQQDKSGLPNDRFSAERPEGSISTLTIQRTEQRDSAMYRCASSPGGDTEAFFGQGTRLTVV.

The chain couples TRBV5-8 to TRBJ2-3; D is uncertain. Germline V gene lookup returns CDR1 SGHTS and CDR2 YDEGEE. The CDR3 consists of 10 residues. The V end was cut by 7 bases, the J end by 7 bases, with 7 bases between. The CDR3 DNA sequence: TGTGCCAGCTACGAGTATACGCAGTATTTT. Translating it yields CASYEYTQYF.

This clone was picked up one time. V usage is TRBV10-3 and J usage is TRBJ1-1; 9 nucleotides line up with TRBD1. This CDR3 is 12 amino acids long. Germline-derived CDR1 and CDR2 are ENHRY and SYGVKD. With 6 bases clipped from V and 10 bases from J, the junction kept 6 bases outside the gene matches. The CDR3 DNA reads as TGTGCCATCAGCACAGGGGGCATTCGAGCTTTCTTT. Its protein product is CAISTGGIRAFF.

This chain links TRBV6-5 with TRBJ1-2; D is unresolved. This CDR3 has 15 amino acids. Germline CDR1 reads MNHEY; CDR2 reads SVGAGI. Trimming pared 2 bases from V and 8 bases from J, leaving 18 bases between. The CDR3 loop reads CASSYQTGGGRGYTF. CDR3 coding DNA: TGTGCCAGCAGTTACCAGACGGGTGGCGGGAGAGGCTACACCTTC.

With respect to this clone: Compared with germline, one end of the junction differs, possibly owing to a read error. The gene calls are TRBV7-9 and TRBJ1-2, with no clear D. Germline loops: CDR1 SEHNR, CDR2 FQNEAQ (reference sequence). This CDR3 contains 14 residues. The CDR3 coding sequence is TGTGCCAGCAGCTTAGAGGGCAGCCGAGCTCCGTCGGCCTTC. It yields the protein CASSLEGSRAPSAF.